This T cell receptor (beta chain) was found in a study of shared clonotypes between healthy human individuals. It was into CD45RA+ naive and CD45RA-negative memory subsets that the CD4+ cells were split. The CDR3 has 14 residues. V shed 7 bases, J shed 5 bases, and the junction held 6 bases outside the gene matches. Germline V gene data show CDR1 as MNHNS and CDR2 as SASEGT. It was across several immunoSEQ plates that each subset's genomic DNA was evenly split. Clones were sequenced by immunoSEQ multiplex PCR, and TCRdb holds only the in-frame ones, with some missing. The table lists over 2 million clones, under 95% of them singletons, with about 0.36% in the top ten.

The chain couples TRBV6-1 to TRBJ1-4, with 8 bases fitting TRBD1. The sequenced sample was naive CD4+ T cells from PBMCs. This sample's subset: CD45RA+ positively selected. This receptor was obtained from a man in his late teens or twenties in good health. Some clones in this sample may be carry-over from other donors' samples. In DNA, the CDR3 is TGTGCCAGCACAAGACAGGGGAAAAATGAAAAACTGTTTTTT. Translated: CASTRQGKNEKLFF.